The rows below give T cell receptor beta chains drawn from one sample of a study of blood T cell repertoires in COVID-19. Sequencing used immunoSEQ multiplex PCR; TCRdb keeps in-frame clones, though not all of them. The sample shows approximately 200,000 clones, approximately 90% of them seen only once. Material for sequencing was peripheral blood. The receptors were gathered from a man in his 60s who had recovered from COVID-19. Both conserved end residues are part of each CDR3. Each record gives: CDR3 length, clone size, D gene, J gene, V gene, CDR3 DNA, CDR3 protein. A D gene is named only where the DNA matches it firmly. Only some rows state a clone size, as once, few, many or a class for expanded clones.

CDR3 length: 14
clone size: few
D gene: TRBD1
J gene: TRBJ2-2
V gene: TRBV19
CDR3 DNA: TGTGCCAGCCGACAGGGGGCGAGCACCGGGGAGCTGTTTTTT
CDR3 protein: CASRQGASTGELFF

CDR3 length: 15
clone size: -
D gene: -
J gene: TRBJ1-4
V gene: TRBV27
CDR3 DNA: TGTGCCAGCACTCGCTACAGTGCAACTAATGAAAAACTGTTTTTT
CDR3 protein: CASTRYSATNEKLFF

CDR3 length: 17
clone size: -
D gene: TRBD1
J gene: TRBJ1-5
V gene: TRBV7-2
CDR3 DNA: TGTGCCAGCAGCTTTTTACAGGGGGATCGTGGCAATCAGCCCCAGCATTTT
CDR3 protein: CASSFLQGDRGNQPQHF

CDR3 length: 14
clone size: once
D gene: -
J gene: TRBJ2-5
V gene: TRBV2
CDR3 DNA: TGTGCCAGCAGTACCGAGGGGGGGGGAGAGACCCAGTACTTC
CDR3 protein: CASSTEGGGETQYF

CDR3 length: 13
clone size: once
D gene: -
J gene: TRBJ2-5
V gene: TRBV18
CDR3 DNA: TGTGCCAGCTCACCTATTGGGAGGGAGACCCAGTACTTC
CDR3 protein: CASSPIGRETQYF

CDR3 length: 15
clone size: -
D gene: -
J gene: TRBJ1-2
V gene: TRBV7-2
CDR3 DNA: TGTGCCAGCAGCGCCAACCAGGGTGTCGCTAATGGCTACACCTTC
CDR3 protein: CASSANQGVANGYTF

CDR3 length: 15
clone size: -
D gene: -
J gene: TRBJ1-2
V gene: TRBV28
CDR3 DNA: TGTGCCAGCAGTTTCCCTCAAGGGGTCAACTATGGCTACACCTTC
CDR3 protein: CASSFPQGVNYGYTF

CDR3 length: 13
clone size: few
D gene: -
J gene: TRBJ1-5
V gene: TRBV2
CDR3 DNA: TGTGCCAGCAGTACGCCAGGGTTCCAGCCCCAGCATTTT
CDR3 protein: CASSTPGFQPQHF

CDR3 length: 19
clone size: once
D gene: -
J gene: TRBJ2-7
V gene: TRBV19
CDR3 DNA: TGTGCCAGTAATGATGCGTCACCTGCGGGACCCGGGCTGAGAAACGAGCAGTACTTC
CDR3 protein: CASNDASPAGPGLRNEQYF

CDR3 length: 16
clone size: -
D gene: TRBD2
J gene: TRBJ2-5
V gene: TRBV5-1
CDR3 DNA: TGCGCCAGCAGCTTGCCCCGTACTAGCGGGGGGGGGACCCAGTACTTC
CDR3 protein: CASSLPRTSGGGTQYF

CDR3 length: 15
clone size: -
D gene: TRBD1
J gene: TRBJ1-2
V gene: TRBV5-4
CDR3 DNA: TGTGCCAGCAGCTTTTGGGACAGGGACTTCTATGGCTACACCTTC
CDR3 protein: CASSFWDRDFYGYTF

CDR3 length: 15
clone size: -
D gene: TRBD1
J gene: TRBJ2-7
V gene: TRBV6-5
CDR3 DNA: TGTGCCAGCAGCGCAGGGACAGGCAGCAACTACGAGCAGTACTTC
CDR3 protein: CASSAGTGSNYEQYF

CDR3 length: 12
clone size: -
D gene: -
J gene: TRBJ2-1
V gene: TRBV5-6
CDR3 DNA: TGTGCCAGCAGCCTCGGACTGCGTGAGCAGTTCTTC
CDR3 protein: CASSLGLREQFF

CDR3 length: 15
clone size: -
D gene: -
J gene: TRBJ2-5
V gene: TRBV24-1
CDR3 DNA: TGTGCCACCAGTGATATAACATCCGACCAAGAGACCCAGTACTTC
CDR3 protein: CATSDITSDQETQYF

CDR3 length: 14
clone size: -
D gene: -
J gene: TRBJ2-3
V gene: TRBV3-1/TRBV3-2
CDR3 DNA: TGTGCCAGCAGCCAGTTCGACAGAGCGGATACGCAGTATTTT
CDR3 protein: CASSQFDRADTQYF

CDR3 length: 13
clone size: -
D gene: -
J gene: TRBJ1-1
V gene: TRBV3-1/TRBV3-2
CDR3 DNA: TGTGCCAGCAGCCTCAGGCCAGGGGAGGGGGCTTTCTTT
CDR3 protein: CASSLRPGEGAFF

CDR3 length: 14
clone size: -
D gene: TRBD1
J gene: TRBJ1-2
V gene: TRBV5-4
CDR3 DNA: TGTGCCAGCAGCAAAGGACAGGGAGCGAATGGCTACACCTTC
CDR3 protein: CASSKGQGANGYTF

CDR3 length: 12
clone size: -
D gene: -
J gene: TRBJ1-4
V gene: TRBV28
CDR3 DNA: TGTGCCACCCGGGTGGGAGGGGAAAAACTGTTTTTT
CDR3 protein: CATRVGGEKLFF

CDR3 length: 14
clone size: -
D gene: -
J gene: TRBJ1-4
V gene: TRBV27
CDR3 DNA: TGTGCCAGCGCCCAGGGCGACTCTAATGAAAAACTGTTTTTT
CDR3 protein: CASAQGDSNEKLFF

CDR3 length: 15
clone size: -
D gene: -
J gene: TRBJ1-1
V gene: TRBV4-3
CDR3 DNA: TGCGCCAGCAGCCAAGATCCACAGGGTACCACTGAAGCTTTCTTT
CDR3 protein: CASSQDPQGTTEAFF

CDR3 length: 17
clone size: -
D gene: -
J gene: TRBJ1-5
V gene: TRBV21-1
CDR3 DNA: TGTGCCAGCAGCACACGAACAGGGGGGTATAGCAATCAGCCCCAGCATTTT
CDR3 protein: CASSTRTGGYSNQPQHF

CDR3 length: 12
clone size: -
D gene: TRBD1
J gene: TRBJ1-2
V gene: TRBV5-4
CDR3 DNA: TGTGCCAGCAGATCTACAGGGGATGGCTACACCTTC
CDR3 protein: CASRSTGDGYTF

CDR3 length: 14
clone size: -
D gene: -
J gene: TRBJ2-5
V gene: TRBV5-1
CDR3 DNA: TGCGCCAGCAGCTTGGCGGTGTCTGAAGAGACCCAGTACTTC
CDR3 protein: CASSLAVSEETQYF

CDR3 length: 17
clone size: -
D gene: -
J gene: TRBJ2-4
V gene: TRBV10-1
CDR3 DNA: TGCGCCAGCAGTGGTAATATTGGGAGTAGTGATGGAGACATTCAGTACTTC
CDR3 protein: CASSGNIGSSDGDIQYF

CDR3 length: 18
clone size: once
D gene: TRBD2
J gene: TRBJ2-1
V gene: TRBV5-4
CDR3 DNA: TGTGCCAGCAGCTTGGTGGCTAGCGGTTCATATCCCTACAATGAGCAGTTCTTC
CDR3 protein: CASSLVASGSYPYNEQFF

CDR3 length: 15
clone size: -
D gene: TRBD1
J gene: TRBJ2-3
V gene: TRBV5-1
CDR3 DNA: TGCGCCAGCCCAGGGGACAGTTTCCACACAGATACGCAGTATTTT
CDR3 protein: CASPGDSFHTDTQYF

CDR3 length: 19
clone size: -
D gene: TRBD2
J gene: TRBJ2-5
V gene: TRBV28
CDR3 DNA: TGTGCCAGCAGTCCCTTGGGACTGGCGGGAGGGAAGAAACAAGAGACCCAGTACTTC
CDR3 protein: CASSPLGLAGGKKQETQYF

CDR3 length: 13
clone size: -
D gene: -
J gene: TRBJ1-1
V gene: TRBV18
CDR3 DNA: TGTGCCAGCTCACCATACAGGGACCCTGAAGCTTTCTTT
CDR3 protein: CASSPYRDPEAFF

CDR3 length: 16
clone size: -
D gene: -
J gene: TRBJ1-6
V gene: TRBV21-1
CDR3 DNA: TGTGCCAGCAGCCCCATCCCGAGGGGGCTTAATTCACCCCTCCACTTT
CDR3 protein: CASSPIPRGLNSPLHF

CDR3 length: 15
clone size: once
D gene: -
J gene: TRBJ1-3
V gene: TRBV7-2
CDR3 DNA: TGTGCCAGCAGCTTATCTTCGGGAGCTGGAAACACCATATATTTT
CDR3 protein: CASSLSSGAGNTIYF

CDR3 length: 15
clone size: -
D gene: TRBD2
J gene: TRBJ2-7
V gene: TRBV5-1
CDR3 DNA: TGCGCCAGCAGCTCCCTAGCGGGATCTGCTAGCGAGCAGTACTTC
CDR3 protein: CASSSLAGSASEQYF

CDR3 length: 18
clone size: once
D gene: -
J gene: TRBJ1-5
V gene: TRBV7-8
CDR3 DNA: TGTGCCAGCAGCCCAGAGGACACCGACCTTTGGGGCAATCAGCCCCAGCATTTT
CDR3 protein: CASSPEDTDLWGNQPQHF

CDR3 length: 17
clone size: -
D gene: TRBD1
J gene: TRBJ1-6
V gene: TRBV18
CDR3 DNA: TGTGCCAGCTCACTTGATTCAGGGGGCTCCTATAATTCACCCCTCCACTTT
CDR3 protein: CASSLDSGGSYNSPLHF

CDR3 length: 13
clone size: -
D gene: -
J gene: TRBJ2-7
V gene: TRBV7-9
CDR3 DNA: TGTGCCAGCAGCTTAGTAGGAGGTTACGAGCAGTACTTC
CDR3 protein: CASSLVGGYEQYF

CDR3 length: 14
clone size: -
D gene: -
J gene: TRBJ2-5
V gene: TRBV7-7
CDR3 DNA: TGTGCCAGCAGCGAACAAGGGGCGCAAGAGACCCAGTACTTC
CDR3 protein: CASSEQGAQETQYF

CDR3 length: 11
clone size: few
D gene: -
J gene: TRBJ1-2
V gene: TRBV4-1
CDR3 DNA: TGCGCCAGCAGCCAAGGGAGGGGCTACACCTTC
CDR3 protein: CASSQGRGYTF

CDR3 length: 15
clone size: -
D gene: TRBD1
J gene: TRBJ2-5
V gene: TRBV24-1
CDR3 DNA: TGTGCCACCAGTGATGACAGGGGCGCCCCCGAGACCCAGTACTTC
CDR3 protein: CATSDDRGAPETQYF

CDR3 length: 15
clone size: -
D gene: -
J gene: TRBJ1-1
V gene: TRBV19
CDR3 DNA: TGTGCCAGTAAGTCACCAGGGCATCTGAGCACTGAAGCTTTCTTT
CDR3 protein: CASKSPGHLSTEAFF

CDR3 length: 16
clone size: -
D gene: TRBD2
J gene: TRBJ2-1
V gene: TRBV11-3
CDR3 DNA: TGTGCCAGCAGCCCGACGGGACTAGCGGGAGCTAATGAGCAGTTCTTC
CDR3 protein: CASSPTGLAGANEQFF